This TCR beta chain was retrieved from a study of cytomegalovirus exposure and HLA in healthy donors. Study outcomes and limitations: There were some public TCRs occurring in many donors, but most TCR sequences were rare. Earlier analysis looked at TCR beta V segments, and most were productive about 90% or about 30% of the time. Owing to their indistinguishability, certain V segments, notably TRBV6-2 and TRBV6-3, were excluded. TCR beta sequences reportedly predicted most subjects' HLA-A and HLA-B alleles accurately.

This CDR3 has 15 residues. The germline CDR1 and CDR2 sequences are MNHEY and SVGAGI. V was clipped by 6 bases and J by 4 bases; unmatched bases: 5. In the PCR, 60 Vbeta and 13 Jbeta primers were used. TCRdb's table, derived via immunoSEQ multiplex PCR, lists solely in-frame clones and lacks some. The data contain about 160,000 clones, about 65% of them singletons. Worth noting for this clone: Its target is not known.

Source material: PBMCs. J is TRBJ1-5 and V is TRBV6-5; 11 nucleotides line up with TRBD1. This sequence was found in a man aged 40-49 years in good health and CMV-seropositive. CDR3 bases: TGTGCCAGCAGCCGGACAGGGGGCCGGAATCAGCCCCAGCATTTT. This encodes CASSRTGGRNQPQHF.